Here is one TCR beta chain with its context. The table came from immunoSEQ multiplex PCR; TCRdb's copy has only in-frame clones and leaves some out. The table has around 1,000,000 clones, 77% seen once. This record belongs to a study of shared clonotypes between healthy human individuals. Study summary: Per-donor plates numbered three CD4 naive, three CD4 memory, two CD8 naive and one CD8 memory.

Germline V gene sequence: CDR1 LNHDA, CDR2 SQIVND (reference sequence). The CDR3 totals 14 residues. V lost 3 bases and J 6 bases, leaving 11 bases between the germline ends. The gene calls are TRBV19 and TRBJ1-4; the D gene is possibly TRBD1 (5 bases). Sequenced sample: memory CD4+ T cells from PBMCs. Subset defined: CD45RA-negative fraction. The receptor's source is a man younger than 35 in good health. Some clones in this sample may be carry-over from other donors' samples. The CDR3 protein is CASSIFWGDEKLFF. The CDR3 DNA is TGTGCCAGTAGTATCTTCTGGGGGGATGAAAAACTGTTTTTT.